The 9 T cell receptor beta chains listed next were all sequenced from one sample in a study of CD4 T cells in relation to SARS-CoV-2 and coronaviruses. Antigen specificity for these receptors is unknown. Here immunoSEQ multiplex PCR was the method, and the copy in TCRdb shows in-frame clones only, minus some. In the table there are some 14,000 clones, roughly 78% of which are singletons. Unexposed donor CD4+ T cells date from about 2011-2018, before the COVID-19 pandemic. CD4+ T cells were isolated from the cells after 10 days of culture. Specimen: CD4+ T cells from PBMCs, cultured in vitro. The receptors shown here come from a human donor in good health.

The chain carries TRBV6-5 and TRBJ2-1; 12 positions match TRBD2. The CDR3 has 15 amino acids. Germline V lookup: CDR1 MNHEY, CDR2 SVGAGI. V lost 7 bases to trimming and J lost 7 bases; unmatched junction nucleotides: 8. In DNA, the CDR3 is TGTGCCAGCACCCTAACTAGCGGGAGGCGGAATGAGCAGTTCTTC. This sequence encodes CASTLTSGRRNEQFF.

The rearrangement joins TRBV29-1 to TRBJ2-5; a weak D match, TRBD2 (6 bases). CDR1 SQVTM and CDR2 ANQGSEA come from the germline V gene. This CDR3 contains 12 residues. V was trimmed by 4 bases and J by 5 bases, leaving 11 bases between them. CDR3 sequence: CSVVGGRETQYF. CDR3 nucleotides: TGCAGCGTTGTTGGAGGGCGGGAGACCCAGTACTTC.

The chain has TRBV11-2 and TRBJ1-4; D gene unclear. CDR3 length: 13 amino acids. Germline CDR1 reads SGHAT; CDR2 reads FQNNGV. The V end lost 2 bases, the J end lost 8 bases, and 9 bases lay between the germline ends. The CDR3 loop is CASSLLKGEKLFF. For the CDR3, the DNA is TGTGCCAGCAGCTTATTAAAGGGCGAAAAACTGTTTTTT. The complete variable domain, with remaining parts taken from reference TRBV11-2 and TRBJ1-4, reads EAGVAQSPRYKIIEKRQSVAFWCNPISGHATLYWYQQILGQGPKLLIQFQNNGVVDDSQLPKDRFSAERLKGVDSTLKIQPAKLEDSAVYLCASSLLKGEKLFFGSGTQLSVL.

The chain employs TRBV24-1 and TRBJ2-1; D might be TRBD2 (6 bases). The CDR3 covers 17 residues. Germline loops: CDR1 KGHDR, CDR2 SFDVKD. Trimming cost V 4 bases and J 7 bases, with 22 bases left between them. CDR3 sequence: CATSEKGLTWLGNEQFF. In nucleotides, the CDR3 is TGTGCCACCAGTGAGAAGGGACTCACTTGGCTGGGGAATGAGCAGTTCTTC.

The chain has TRBV7-9 and TRBJ2-1, with D maybe TRBD1 (6 bases). The germline V and J ends were trimmed by 4 bases and 7 bases, with 14 bases remaining between them. This CDR3 is 14 amino acids long. The germline V gene encodes CDR1 SEHNR and CDR2 FQNEAQ (reference sequence). The DNA of the CDR3 is TGTGCCAGCAGCTCTAATACAGGGAAAAATGAGCAGTTCTTC. As protein: CASSSNTGKNEQFF.

This clone was found once. V gene TRBV24-1 combines with J gene TRBJ1-1; D not certain. This CDR3 comprises 17 residues. Trimming stripped 0 bases from V and 2 bases from J, with 15 bases between. The germline CDR1 and CDR2 sequences are KGHDR and SFDVKD. The CDR3 sequence is CATSDLRCSSPNTEAFF. CDR3 sequence (DNA): TGTGCCACCAGTGATTTGCGTTGTAGCTCCCCTAACACTGAAGCTTTCTTT.

This clone appeared a single time. This chain connects TRBV20-1 to TRBJ1-2, with D unclear. The CDR3 has 12 amino acids. Trimming took 3 bases from V and 8 from J, leaving 13 bases between them. Germline CDR1 is DFQATT and CDR2 is SNEGSKA (reference sequence). CDR3 nucleotides: TGCAGTGCTAGTAGTTCGGCTCGCGGCTACACCTTC. This sequence encodes CSASSSARGYTF.

CDR3 DNA: TGCGCCAGCAGCTTGGGGTCAGCCCTTAATGAAAAACTGTTTTTT. Its protein product is CASSLGSALNEKLFF. The rearrangement uses TRBV5-1 and TRBJ1-4; D gene uncertain. The CDR3 length is 15 residues. Trimming cost V 0 bases and J 4 bases, with 10 bases left between them. Per germline, CDR1 SGHRS and CDR2 YFSETQ.

As to this clone: The sample carries other DNA sequences with the same CDR3. The chain links TRBV2 to TRBJ1-2, with TRBD1 as a possible D gene (6 bases). The CDR3 covers 16 residues. Germline V gene sequence: CDR1 SNHLY, CDR2 FYNNEI. Trimming cost V 4 bases and J 4 bases, with 19 bases left between them. CDR3 DNA: TGTGCCAGCAGTGGAGGGTCTGCAGGACAGATCTATGGCTACACCTTC. Its protein is CASSGGSAGQIYGYTF.